This T cell receptor beta chain is drawn from a study of cytomegalovirus exposure and HLA in healthy donors. Notes on the study in general: V- and J-gene trimming in TCR beta was tied to a missense DCLRE1C variant by an analysis performed later. A prior analysis recorded that most TCR beta V segments were productive about 87% or about 30% of the time. It has been reported that TCR beta sequences accurately predicted the HLA-A and HLA-B alleles of most subjects.

PCR was performed using 60 Vbeta and 13 Jbeta primers. The table came from immunoSEQ multiplex PCR; TCRdb's copy has only in-frame clones and leaves some out. Of some 140,000 clones in the sample, roughly 83% are singletons; the top ten hold over 3%. In the case of this clone: Antigen: not known.

After removal of 5 bases from V and 0 bases from J, the junction contained 7 bases not matched to a gene. Germline CDR1 MNHNS, CDR2 SASEGT. CDR3 length equals 15 residues. Those who donated were healthy bone marrow donors. Sequencing was carried out using PBMCs. The V call is TRBV6-1, the J call TRBJ2-7, with 7 bases matching TRBD1. This receptor was identified in a female donor in good health and CMV-seronegative. The CDR3, as DNA: TGTGCCAGCAGTCGAGGGACAGCTTACTCCTACGAGCAGTACTTC. It yields the protein CASSRGTAYSYEQYF.